Below are 31 T cell receptor beta chains sequenced from a single sample in a study of tumor-infiltrating lymphocytes in primary liver carcinoma. TCR beta cDNA came from roughly 0.45 ug total RNA, primed with a constant-region primer. Three nested multiplex PCR rounds, a slightly modified ARM-PCR, produced the libraries for TCR beta. TRBV1-TRBV30 forward primers and a C-beta reverse primer were used in the first two PCR rounds, which each ran for ten to eleven cycles. Using its own MiXCR run on the multiplex PCR reads, TCRdb lists one record per CDR3 protein. Of some 320,000 distinct CDR3 sequences listed, about 62% are singletons. Germline DNA was also extracted, and blood RNA derived from unsorted whole blood. The sample consisted of peripheral blood. The receptor set was obtained from a man in his forties or fifties with primary liver carcinoma and hepatitis B virus infection.

This rearrangement joins TRBV10-2 to TRBJ2-5, with D hard to call. V shed 3 bases and J shed 5 bases, with 16 bases lying between them. This CDR3 is built from 15 residues. Germline V gives CDR1 WSHSY, CDR2 SAAADI. CDR3 loop: CASSDHFQVLETQYF. CDR3 bases: TGCGCCAGCAGTGACCACTTTCAAGTGCTCGAGACCCAGTACTTC.

As regards this clonotype: One junction end does not reproduce the germline sequence, and a read error may be involved. V and J are TRBV14 and TRBJ2-1; 9 nucleotides line up with TRBD2. The CDR3 runs 19 residues. From germline, CDR1 is SGHDN and CDR2 FVKESK. In DNA, the CDR3 is TGTGCCAGCAACCAAGGCTCATCGGGTTGGCTAGCGGGGAACAATGAGCAGTTCTTC. Its protein product is CASNQGSSGWLAGNNEQFF.

The chain combines TRBV11-2 with TRBJ2-2; D is perhaps TRBD2 (6 bases). Germline V gene data show CDR1 as SGHAT and CDR2 as FQNNGV. With 0 bases removed from V and 6 bases from J, the gap between germline ends came to 11 bases. This CDR3 contains 15 residues. The DNA of the CDR3 is TGTGCCAGCAGCTTAGATCCGGGGGTTTCCGGGGAGCTGTTTTTT. It is translated as CASSLDPGVSGELFF.

Turning to this clonotype: A much bigger clone sits one base away, suggesting this may be a read error. V is TRBV6-2 or TRBV6-3 and J is TRBJ2-7; the D is unclear. The germline V gene has CDR1 MNHEY and CDR2 SVGEGT. CDR3 length: 14 residues. Trimming removed 5 bases at V and 2 bases at J, with 13 bases between. This chain's CDR3 is CASSNPGFPYEQYF. CDR3 DNA sequence: TGTGCCAGCAGTAACCCCGGTTTCCCCTACGAGCAGTACTTC.

This chain uses TRBV29-1 with TRBJ2-1; a weak D match, TRBD2 (5 bases). CDR1 and CDR2 from the germline V gene are SQVTM and ANQGSEA. The CDR3 covers 14 residues. V lost 3 bases and J 4 bases, leaving 13 bases between the germline ends. The CDR3 spells CSVERGMVYNEQFF. The CDR3 coding sequence is TGCAGCGTTGAGAGAGGGATGGTTTACAATGAGCAGTTCTTC.

On this clonotype: It may be a read error: a sequence one base away is much more abundant. V gene TRBV6-2 or TRBV6-3 combines with J gene TRBJ2-7, with TRBD1 identical over 7 bases. This CDR3 spans 17 amino acids. In germline, CDR1 is MNHEY, CDR2 SVGEGT. CDR3 sequence reads: CASGYPRQGTVTYEQYF. CDR3 DNA sequence: TGTGCCAGCGGTTACCCCCGACAGGGTACCGTTACCTACGAGCAGTACTTC.

As concerns this clonotype: A clone one base away is much larger, so this may be a read error. The chain has TRBV6-2 or TRBV6-3 and TRBJ2-7; D remains unclear. Trimming shortened V by 7 bases and J by 0 bases, and 10 bases separated the two germline ends. Germline lookup yields CDR1 MNHEY and CDR2 SVGEGT. CDR3 size: 13 residues. The CDR3: CASTLPDSYEQYF. The CDR3 nucleotides read TGTGCCAGCACCTTGCCGGACTCCTACGAGCAGTACTTC.

This chain uses TRBV6-1 with TRBJ2-1; D not certain. V was trimmed by 4 bases and J by 0 bases, leaving 13 bases between them. The CDR3 sequence is 16 residues long. CDR1 is MNHNS, CDR2 SASEGT, per germline. DNA of the CDR3: TGTGCCAGCAGTGTGCGTTTAGTGGGCTCCTACAATGAGCAGTTCTTC. This translates into CASSVRLVGSYNEQFF.

This clonotype was observed a single time. One junction end does not reproduce the germline sequence, and a read error may be involved. The chain has TRBV12-3 or TRBV12-4 and TRBJ2-6; D may be TRBD1 (7 bases). The CDR3 consists of 17 residues. The CDR3 loop is CDSSFRGTHSGANVLTF. Here the CDR3 DNA reads TGTGACAGCAGTTTCAGGGGGACTCATTCTGGGGCCAACGTCCTGACTTTC.

The CDR3 sequence: CASSDSGSQETQYF. The CDR3 DNA sequence: TGTGCCAGCAGTGATTCGGGGAGCCAAGAGACCCAGTACTTC. The chain recombines TRBV2 with TRBJ2-5, with D tentatively TRBD2 (5 bases). This CDR3 has 14 amino acids. The germline V and J ends were trimmed by 3 bases and 1 base, with 9 bases remaining between them. Germline CDR1 SNHLY, CDR2 FYNNEI. Complete variable domain (other parts from reference TRBV2 and TRBJ2-5): EPEVTQTPSHQVTQMGQEVILRCVPISNHLYFYWYRQILGQKVEFLVSFYNNEISEKSEIFDDQFSVERPDGSNFTLKIRSTKLEDSAMYFCASSDSGSQETQYFGPGTRLLVL.

Concerning this clonotype: A read error may be the cause here, since a much bigger clone is one base away. The V and J genes are TRBV18 and TRBJ1-1; TRBD1 matches 7 bases. Germline V lookup: CDR1 KGHSH, CDR2 LQKENI. V lost 5 bases and J lost 4; bases outside the gene matches: 4. CDR3 length: 13 residues. CDR3 nucleotides: TGTGCCAGCTCAGGACAGGCGAGCACTGAAGCTTTCTTT. Protein: CASSGQASTEAFF.

This clonotype showed up many times. The J gene is TRBJ1-1, the V gene TRBV6-5; 9 bases agree with TRBD1. The CDR3 is made up of 16 amino acids. Germline CDR1 MNHEY, CDR2 SVGAGI. J lost 0 bases, V lost 7 bases, and 9 bases had no gene match. The CDR3 reads CASKRDRVRVNTEAFF. DNA for the CDR3: TGTGCCAGCAAGCGGGACAGGGTAAGGGTGAACACTGAAGCTTTCTTT.

For this clonotype: Without the conserved terminal phenylalanine or tryptophan, this CDR3 likely stems from a read error. CDR3 in amino acids: CACSSSRGGEQYI. The CDR3 DNA reads TGTGCCTGCAGCTCCTCGCGGGGTGGCGAGCAGTACATC. The chain employs TRBV11-1 and TRBJ2-7, with D tentatively TRBD2 (6 bases). Germline-derived CDR1 and CDR2 are SGHAT and FQDESV (reference sequence). The CDR3 extends over 13 amino acids.

This chain connects TRBV2 to TRBJ2-5; TRBD2 might be the D (6 bases). The germline V gene has CDR1 SNHLY and CDR2 FYNNEI. CDR3 length: 16 amino acids. Trimming stripped 9 bases from V and 5 bases from J, with 25 bases between. CDR3 nucleotides: TGTGCCAGGAGGAAAAGCAGACTAGGAGCGCGGGAGACCCAGTACTTC. This encodes CARRKSRLGARETQYF.

The chain uses TRBV11-1 and TRBJ1-2, with D possibly matching TRBD1 (5 bases). This CDR3 contains 15 residues. The germline V gene encodes CDR1 SGHAT and CDR2 FQDESV (reference sequence). Trimming pared 1 base from V and 9 bases from J, leaving 18 bases between. CDR3 DNA: TGTGCCAGCAGCTTAGTGGAGAGGGACGATTATAGCTACACCTTC. It translates to CASSLVERDDYSYTF.

Of note for this clonotype: This clone may be a read error of a much larger clone one base away. The chain's CDR3 is CASSLECKLYEQYF. The CDR3 DNA is TGTGCCAGCAGCCTCGAGTGTAAACTCTACGAGCAGTACTTC. This chain joins TRBV4-2 and TRBJ2-7; D is undetermined. The CDR3 covers 14 residues. In germline, CDR1 is LGHNA, CDR2 YNFKEQ. The ends were cut back, 4 bases at V and 3 bases at J, with 13 bases in the middle.

Concerning this clonotype: A much larger clone differs by one base, so this may be a read error. V gene TRBV7-8 combines with J gene TRBJ2-7; D remains ambiguous. The CDR3 is made up of 13 amino acids. Germline V gene data show CDR1 as SGHVS and CDR2 as FQNEAQ. The CDR3 bases are TGTGCCAGCAGCTTATCCCAGAACTACGAGCGGTACTTC. This translates into CASSLSQNYERYF.

This clonotype was observed a few times. This may be a read error: a much more frequent sequence differs by one nucleotide. J is TRBJ2-7 and V is TRBV6-2 or TRBV6-3, with TRBD1 identical over 8 bases. This CDR3 has 14 residues. Germline V lookup: CDR1 MNHEY, CDR2 SVGEGT. The CDR3 sequence is CASGYLGQGYEQYF. Written as DNA, the CDR3 is TGTGCCAGCGGTTACCTCGGACAGGGCTACGAGCAGTACTTC.

Remarks on this clonotype: Relative to the germline gene, one junction end is altered; a read error may explain this. The J gene is TRBJ2-5, the V gene TRBV13; D is possibly TRBD1 or TRBD2 (5 bases each). This CDR3 has 15 amino acids. Germline-derived CDR1 and CDR2 are PRHDT and FYEKMQ (reference sequence). The CDR3 DNA reads as TGTTCCAGCAGCCCCCGGGACGGAGACCAAGAGACCCAGTACTTC. The encoded protein is CSSSPRDGDQETQYF.

This clonotype was picked up a small number of times. A read error may explain this, as a much larger clone is one base away. The chain couples TRBV6-5 to TRBJ1-3; no reliable D call. Per germline, CDR1 MNHEY and CDR2 SVGAGI. Trimming pared 6 bases from V and 4 bases from J, leaving 16 bases between. The CDR3 is made up of 15 amino acids. CDR3 in amino acids: CASSPGSPAGNTIYF. In DNA, the CDR3 is TGTGCCAGCAGCCCCGGGTCCCCTGCCGGAAACACCATATATTTT.

This clonotype was counted ten times or more. The chain links TRBV6-1 to TRBJ2-3, with 8 bases aligning to TRBD2. The CDR3 is 12 amino acids. CDR1 and CDR2 from the germline V gene are MNHNS and SASEGT. With V trimmed by 1 base and J by 11 bases, 2 bases remained unmatched. In DNA, the CDR3 is TGTGCCAGCAGTGAAGTAGCGGGAAGGCAGTATTTT. Translated, it gives CASSEVAGRQYF.

A remark on this clonotype: An end of the junction does not agree with germline; a read error may underlie this. This chain joins TRBV11-1 and TRBJ2-1, with a weak D call TRBD2 (6 bases). From germline, CDR1 is SGHAT and CDR2 FQDESV (reference sequence). The CDR3 runs 15 residues. The CDR3 reads CASRDYSSSYNEEFF. In DNA, the CDR3 is TGTGCCAGCAGGGACTATAGCTCATCCTACAATGAGGAGTTCTTC.

To note about this clonotype: This may stem from a read error, because a much larger clone lies one nucleotide away. This chain uses TRBV4-3 with TRBJ2-3; TRBD2 might be the D (5 bases). V was trimmed by 4 bases and J by 2 bases, leaving 13 bases between them. Germline V gene data show CDR1 as LGHNA and CDR2 as YSLEER. The CDR3 runs 15 residues. DNA for the CDR3: TGCGCCAGCAGCCCCGGGGAGCGCTTCACAGATACGCAGTATTTT. Translating it yields CASSPGERFTDTQYF.

This clonotype was detected many times. This chain links TRBV12-3 or TRBV12-4 with TRBJ1-6, with 7 positions matching TRBD1. Germline trimming cut 6 bases from V and 10 bases from J; bases unmatched to any gene: 9. The CDR3 extends over 14 amino acids. The CDR3 sequence is CASSMGTAESPLHF. CDR3 coding DNA: TGTGCCAGCAGCATGGGGACAGCGGAATCACCCCTCCACTTT.

Notes on this clonotype: One end of the junction is discordant with germline, which a read error may explain. This chain uses TRBV28 with TRBJ1-2, with TRBD1 as a possible D gene (6 bases). The germline V gene encodes CDR1 MDHEN and CDR2 SYDVKM. The CDR3 has 15 residues. DNA for the CDR3: TGTACCAGCAGATCTCCCGGGACAACTCTCTATGGCTACACCTTC. It codes for CTSRSPGTTLYGYTF.

This clonotype was picked up a small number of times. The rearrangement joins TRBV7-9 to TRBJ2-2; 9 positions match TRBD1. The J segment lost 0 bases and the V segment lost 5 bases, leaving 19 bases of the junction unmatched. CDR1 SEHNR and CDR2 FQNEAQ come from the germline V gene (reference sequence). The CDR3 length is 21 residues. The CDR3 loop reads CASSNPGTGNSRDPNTGELFF. In DNA, the CDR3 is TGTGCCAGCAGCAATCCGGGGACAGGGAACAGTAGAGATCCGAACACCGGGGAGCTGTTTTTT. Full variable domain (remainder filled in from reference TRBV7-9 and TRBJ2-2): DTGVSQNPRHKITKRGQNVTFRCDPISEHNRLYWYRQTLGQGPEFLTYFQNEAQLEKSRLLSDRFSAERPKGSFSTLEIQRTEQGDSAMYLCASSNPGTGNSRDPNTGELFFGEGSRLTVL.

Remarks on this clonotype: The junction departs from the called germline gene at one end, perhaps through a read error. The V gene is TRBV4-3, the J gene TRBJ2-5, with D possibly called TRBD1 or TRBD2 (5 bases each). Germline V lookup: CDR1 LGHNA, CDR2 YSLEER. CDR3 size: 16 residues. CDR3 nucleotides: TGCGCCAACAGCCAAGAGGGGAACCCCCCCGGTACGGCCCAGTACTTC. This sequence encodes CANSQEGNPPGTAQYF.

In this sample, this clonotype turned up a few times. This clone may be a read error of a much larger clone one base away. V and J are TRBV29-1 and TRBJ2-7; possibly TRBD1 for D (5 bases). The CDR3 is 12 residues long. Deletions cut 7 bases from V and 6 bases from J, with 16 bases between. Germline CDR1 SQVTM, CDR2 ANQGSEA. The CDR3 loop reads CSARGGRSEQYF. CDR3 nucleotides: TGCAGCGCTAGGGGTGGGCGGTCCGAGCAGTACTTC.

The chain combines TRBV5-1 with TRBJ2-1, with 7 bases lining up with TRBD2. CDR1 is SGHRS and CDR2 is YFSETQ in the germline V gene. Losses at the gene ends were 4 bases for V and 7 bases for J; bases not matched to a gene: 11. This CDR3 spans 15 amino acids. CDR3: CASSSGASGRNEQFF. DNA for the CDR3: TGCGCCAGCAGCAGTGGAGCTAGCGGACGGAATGAGCAGTTCTTC.

About this clonotype: This may be a read error: a much more frequent sequence differs by one nucleotide. Because the CDR3 is missing its conserved closing phenylalanine or tryptophan, this is likely a read error. DNA for the CDR3: TGCAGCGTCGCTGGTGGTAGCACTGAAGCTTTCCTT. This codes for CSVAGGSTEAFL. The chain couples TRBV29-1 to TRBJ1-1; D is uncertain. Trimming pared 6 bases from V and 4 bases from J, leaving 12 bases between. From germline, CDR1 is SQVTM and CDR2 ANQGSEA. The CDR3 extends over 12 amino acids.

The rearrangement joins TRBV30 to TRBJ2-7; D is ambiguous. CDR3 length: 14 residues. Trimming stripped 3 bases from V and 4 bases from J, with 16 bases between. Germline CDR1 and CDR2: GTSNPN and SVGIG (reference sequence). This CDR3 is CAWSFGIGKYEQYF. Here the CDR3 DNA reads TGTGCCTGGAGCTTTGGGATAGGGAAATACGAGCAGTACTTC.